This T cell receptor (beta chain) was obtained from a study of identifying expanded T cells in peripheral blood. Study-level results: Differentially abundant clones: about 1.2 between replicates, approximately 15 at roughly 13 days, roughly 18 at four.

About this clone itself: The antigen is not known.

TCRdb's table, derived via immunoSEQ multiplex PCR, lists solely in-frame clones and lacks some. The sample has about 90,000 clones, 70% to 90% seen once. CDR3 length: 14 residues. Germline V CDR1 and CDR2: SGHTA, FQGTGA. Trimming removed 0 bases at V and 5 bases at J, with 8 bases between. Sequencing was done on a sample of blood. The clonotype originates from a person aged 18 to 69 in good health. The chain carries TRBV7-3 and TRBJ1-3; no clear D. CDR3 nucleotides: TGTGCCAGCAGCTTAACAGGGTCAAGAAACACCATATATTTT. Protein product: CASSLTGSRNTIYF.